These 22 T cell receptor beta chains share one sample of origin, sequenced in a study of T-cell memory formation after mild COVID-19. TCRdb redid the calling of the 5' RACE reads with MiXCR, one entry per CDR3 protein. The table has over 40,000 distinct CDR3 sequences, approximately 12% seen once. Source material: PBMCs or a T cell subset sorted from them (not recorded which). The receptor source for this set is a man aged 18 to 35 who had mild COVID-19 (a few samples of this study predate the infection). Cell type and time point are not known.

The V call is TRBV14, the J call TRBJ2-1; 12 bases are shared with TRBD1. The CDR3 sequence is 16 residues long. The V segment lost 2 bases and the J segment 6 bases; nucleotides outside the gene matches: 5. Looked up from germline, CDR1 is SGHDN and CDR2 is FVKESK. DNA for the CDR3: TGTGCCAGCAGCCAACGTGGGACAGGGGGCTTCAATGAGCAGTTCTTC. This encodes CASSQRGTGGFNEQFF.

The rearrangement uses TRBV6-5 and TRBJ1-1; unclear D gene. This CDR3 spans 11 amino acids. V gave up 7 bases and J gave up 1 base, with 4 bases separating them. The germline gives CDR1 MNHEY, CDR2 SVGAGI. In nucleotides, the CDR3 is TGTGCCAGCACAGCGAACACTGAAGCTTTCTTT. Amino acid sequence: CASTANTEAFF.

This chain joins TRBV4-2 and TRBJ2-1; 8 nucleotides line up with TRBD2. CDR1 and CDR2 (germline): LGHNA, YNFKEQ. Trimming at V came to 0 bases and at J to 6 bases, leaving 7 bases not matched to a gene. CDR3 length: 16 residues. This chain's CDR3 is CASSQDSLRGANEQFF. DNA of the CDR3: TGTGCCAGCAGCCAAGACTCGCTGCGGGGGGCCAATGAGCAGTTCTTC.

The table lists this clonotype with a few counts. The CDR3 protein is CASSPRGPEAFF. The CDR3 nucleotides are TGTGCCAGCTCACCACGAGGGCCTGAAGCTTTCTTT. This chain uses TRBV18 with TRBJ1-1, with D unresolved. Germline CDR1 reads KGHSH; CDR2 reads LQKENI. Trimming cost V 1 base and J 6 bases, with 6 bases left between them. CDR3 size: 12 residues.

This clonotype was recorded once. The genes are TRBV9 and TRBJ2-6; perhaps TRBD1 as D (6 bases). Germline V gene sequence: CDR1 SGDLS, CDR2 YYNGEE. Trimming took 6 bases from V and 2 from J, leaving 15 bases between them. The CDR3 spans 16 residues. The CDR3, as DNA: TGTGCCAGCATTGCAGGGGAGCAGGCTGGGGCCAACGTCCTGACTTTC. Translated, it gives CASIAGEQAGANVLTF.

This clonotype was seen repeatedly, ten times or more. The gene calls are TRBV6-5 and TRBJ1-6; 8 bases align to TRBD1. The CDR3 is 15 amino acids. The V gene end was trimmed by 5 bases and the J gene end by 10 bases; junction bases not matched to a gene: 10. From germline, CDR1 is MNHEY and CDR2 SVGAGI. CDR3: CASSRRGTGGSPLHF. The CDR3 bases are TGTGCCAGCAGTCGTAGGGGAACAGGGGGATCACCCCTCCACTTT.

This clonotype was seen a few times. This chain joins TRBV11-2 and TRBJ2-6; D is tentatively TRBD1 or TRBD2 (5 bases each). There are 17 residues in the CDR3. Trimming pared 5 bases from V and 0 bases from J, leaving 14 bases between. The germline V gene has CDR1 SGHAT and CDR2 FQNNGV. The CDR3 region is CASSRGSLSSGANVLTF. CDR3 in DNA: TGTGCCAGCAGCCGGGGCAGTCTCAGCTCTGGGGCCAACGTCCTGACTTTC.

This clonotype has just a few counts. The V gene is TRBV12-3 or TRBV12-4, the J gene TRBJ2-7; 8 positions match TRBD1. This CDR3 spans 14 amino acids. V lost 1 base, J lost 7 bases, and 6 bases stayed unmatched. The CDR3 here is CASSLGQGAEEQYF. The CDR3 DNA reads TGTGCCAGCAGTTTAGGGCAGGGGGCAGAGGAGCAGTACTTC.

Only a few counts were recorded for this clonotype. The rearrangement links TRBV7-2 to TRBJ2-7; 7 bases agree with TRBD2. This CDR3 comprises 15 residues. The trim removed 6 bases at V and 2 bases at J, leaving 10 bases unmatched. Germline V gene lookup returns CDR1 SGHTA and CDR2 FQGNSA. The CDR3 coding sequence is TGTGCCAGCAGTTTGAAAAGCGGGGCTGCCTACGAGCAGTACTTC. Amino acids: CASSLKSGAAYEQYF.

The chain combines TRBV7-2 with TRBJ2-3, with 8 nucleotides matching TRBD2. CDR1 is SGHTA, CDR2 FQGNSA, per germline. Trimming cost V 5 bases and J 4 bases; bases outside gene matches: 5. The CDR3 has 14 amino acids. As DNA, the CDR3 is TGTGCCAGCAGCCCGGGGGGGCCCCCAGATACGCAGTATTTT. Protein sequence: CASSPGGPPDTQYF.

J is TRBJ2-5 and V is TRBV4-3; TRBD1 matches at 8 bases. Trimming took 4 bases from V and 4 from J; bases not matched to a gene: 2. The CDR3 covers 13 residues. CDR1 and CDR2 from the germline V gene are LGHNA and YSLEER. CDR3 residues: CASSPDRGETQYF. CDR3 bases: TGCGCCAGCAGCCCAGACAGGGGAGAGACCCAGTACTTC.

This sequence joins TRBV6-2 or TRBV6-3 and TRBJ1-5; D is unclear. V was clipped by 6 bases and J by 0 bases, with 6 bases between them. The CDR3 consists of 13 residues. Germline CDR1 is MNHEY and CDR2 is SVGEGT. Written as DNA, the CDR3 is TGTGCCAGCAGGGGGAATAGCAATCAGCCCCAGCATTTT. It codes for CASRGNSNQPQHF.

There are many counts of this clonotype. The genes are TRBV5-1 and TRBJ1-1; D possibly corresponds to TRBD1 (5 bases). In germline, CDR1 is SGHRS, CDR2 YFSETQ. With 4 bases removed from V and 1 base from J, the gap between germline ends came to 11 bases. The length of the CDR3 is 14 residues. CDR3 in amino acids: CASSPDTGNTEAFF. Here the CDR3 DNA reads TGCGCCAGCAGCCCGGATACAGGGAACACTGAAGCTTTCTTT.

This clonotype was recorded once. This sequence joins TRBV5-6 and TRBJ1-1; D remains unclear. Per germline, CDR1 SGHDT and CDR2 YYEEEE. V lost 0 bases and J 0 bases, leaving 9 bases between the germline ends. This CDR3 comprises 15 residues. The CDR3 loop reads CASSLEARMNTEAFF. The CDR3 nucleotides are TGTGCCAGCAGCTTGGAAGCTCGGATGAACACTGAAGCTTTCTTT.

This clonotype has more than one count but fewer than ten. V and J are TRBV10-3 and TRBJ2-1, with D possibly matching TRBD2 (6 bases). The germline V and J ends were trimmed by 6 bases and 7 bases, with 10 bases remaining between them. CDR1 and CDR2 from the germline V gene are ENHRY and SYGVKD. This CDR3 is built from 12 residues. The CDR3 bases are TGTGCCATCAGCTACGGGGGAAATGAGCAGTTCTTC. This sequence encodes CAISYGGNEQFF.

This clonotype has a handful of counts. This sequence joins TRBV4-3 and TRBJ1-4, with D hard to call. Looked up from germline, CDR1 is LGHNA and CDR2 is YSLEER. V dropped 4 bases and J dropped 5 bases, with 5 bases sitting between them. This CDR3 has 12 amino acids. CDR3 in DNA: TGCGCCAGCAGCCTAAGAAATGAAAAACTGTTTTTT. This translates into CASSLRNEKLFF.

This clonotype is medium-sized by share. The chain is built from TRBV12-3 or TRBV12-4 and TRBJ2-3, with 8 bases fitting TRBD2. The V gene end was trimmed by 3 bases and the J gene end by 5 bases; junction bases not matched to a gene: 4. The CDR3 runs 14 residues. Here the CDR3 reads CASSFGGAGDTQYF. The CDR3 DNA is TGTGCCAGCAGTTTCGGGGGGGCCGGAGATACGCAGTATTTT.

The chain carries TRBV6-2 or TRBV6-3 and TRBJ1-1, with unresolved D. There are 14 residues in the CDR3. The V gene lost 5 bases and the J gene lost 4 bases, with 14 bases spanning the gap. Germline CDR1 MNHEY, CDR2 SVGEGT. CDR3 amino acids: CASSEFGSGTEAFF. CDR3 nucleotide sequence: TGTGCCAGCAGTGAATTTGGGTCCGGCACTGAAGCTTTCTTT.

J is TRBJ1-2 and V is TRBV5-4; no definite D call. This CDR3 spans 14 amino acids. From germline, CDR1 is SGHNT and CDR2 YYREEE (reference sequence). V shed 2 bases and J shed 7 bases, with 15 bases lying between them. The CDR3 sequence: CASSFLSSFSGYTF. DNA of the CDR3: TGTGCCAGCAGCTTTTTGTCCAGCTTTAGTGGCTACACCTTC.

This clonotype has ten or more counts. The chain links TRBV4-3 to TRBJ2-6; no clear D gene. The germline CDR1 and CDR2 sequences are LGHNA and YSLEER. The CDR3 contains 16 residues. V was clipped by 0 bases and J by 0 bases, with 6 bases between them. CDR3 region: CASSQESSSGANVLTF. The DNA of the CDR3 is TGCGCCAGCAGCCAAGAGAGTAGCTCTGGGGCCAACGTCCTGACTTTC.

The rearrangement links TRBV7-8 to TRBJ1-5; D ambiguous. V was shortened by 2 bases and J by 0 bases, with 2 bases between the two germline ends. The CDR3 runs 13 residues. From germline, CDR1 is SGHVS and CDR2 FQNEAQ. This CDR3 is CASSLSSNQPQHF. The DNA of the CDR3 is TGTGCCAGCAGCTTAAGTAGCAATCAGCCCCAGCATTTT.

The rearrangement links TRBV7-2 to TRBJ1-4; the D gene is possibly TRBD1 (5 bases). Trimming took 6 bases from V and 4 from J, leaving 12 bases between them. CDR1 and CDR2 (germline): SGHTA, FQGNSA. The CDR3 covers 14 residues. CDR3 loop: CASRRQLNNEKLFF. The CDR3, as DNA: TGTGCCAGCAGGAGACAGCTGAATAATGAAAAACTGTTTTTT.